This TCR beta chain was obtained from a study of graft-versus-host responses after intestinal transplantation. The overall study: The study gave all recipients anti-thymocyte globulin induction, then tacrolimus and steroids for three to four years.

Intraepithelial plus lamina propria lymphocytes were released by processing graft tissue. The V segment lost 7 bases and the J segment 4 bases; nucleotides outside the gene matches: 19. This CDR3 has 18 residues. From germline, CDR1 is SNHLY and CDR2 FYNNEI. Findings of the study overall: Detected in recipient marrow were GvH clones, some of which were first observed in ileum or blood. An association linked early post-transplant HvG declines with peak circulating GvH clone levels.

This clone has only one observation. The antigen remains unidentified. Assay: immunoSEQ multiplex PCR; the TCRdb copy retains only in-frame clones and omits some. The data show 15,000 to 17,000 clones, around 70% seen once. This clonotype was sampled from a human patient who received an intestinal transplant, so some T cells may come from the graft donor. V is TRBV2 and J is TRBJ1-2, with 9 bases lining up with TRBD1. The specimen was ileum tissue, collected 14 days after transplant. CDR3 sequence reads: CASTVRTGALGSFYGYTF. The CDR3 region has the DNA TGTGCCAGCACCGTCCGGACAGGGGCCCTCGGTTCCTTCTATGGCTACACCTTC.